The clone carrying this T cell receptor (beta chain) has ten or more counts. The antigen remains unidentified. This specimen belongs to a study of T-cell reconstitution after alpha-beta-depleted transplantation in children. Study observations and caveats: Newly produced T cells mostly accounted for T-cell counts and diversity one year post-transplant.

This CDR3 contains 17 residues. V lost 2 bases to trimming and J lost 0 bases, with 14 bases between them. Germline V CDR1 and CDR2: SGHAT, FQNNGV. Unique molecular identifiers tagged the TCRbeta library. MiXCR, run by TCRdb on the PCR reads, gives a single entry per CDR3 protein. This table has fewer than 350,000 distinct CDR3 sequences, around a tenth appearing once. This TCR was recovered from a boy younger than two with acute myeloid leukemia, due to receive a stem cell transplant. This chain uses TRBV11-2 with TRBJ1-3, with D possibly TRBD1 on 5 matching bases. Sample: PBMCs, taken before TCRalphabeta/CD19-depleted stem cell transplant. The CDR3 spells CASSLNLGRASGNTIYF. In nucleotides, the CDR3 is TGTGCCAGCAGCTTAAATTTGGGCAGGGCCTCTGGAAACACCATATATTTT.